Below are 14 T cell receptor beta chains sequenced from a single sample in a study of post-analysis software for immune sequencing data. Antigens for these TCRs are unknown. Overall study results and limits: Patients carried 4 or 5 TRBV segments more frequently than controls did, and TRBV5-6, TRBV5-1 and TRBV20-1 were among them.

Unique molecular identifiers had been added to the TCR beta cDNA libraries. One entry per CDR3 protein, called by TCRdb with MiXCR from the PCR reads. Of 700,000 to 900,000 distinct CDR3 sequences in the sample, under 60% were seen once. Sequencing input: blood. All receptors come from a girl between 5 and 17 years old with multiple sclerosis.

The V call is TRBV7-8, the J call TRBJ2-3, with 12 bases aligning to TRBD2. Germline-derived CDR1 and CDR2 are SGHVS and FQNEAQ. The trim removed 0 bases at V and 5 bases at J, leaving 6 bases unmatched. The CDR3 length is 17 residues. The CDR3 coding sequence is TGTGCCAGCAGCTTAGCCTTCGCTAGCGGGAGGGGAGATACGCAGTATTTT. Its protein is CASSLAFASGRGDTQYF. The whole variable domain, remainder taken from reference TRBV7-8 and TRBJ2-3, is GAGVSQSPRYKVAKRGQDVALRCDPISGHVSLFWYQQALGQGPEFLTYFQNEAQLDKSGLPSDRFFAERPEGSVSTLKIQRTQQEDSAVYLCASSLAFASGRGDTQYFGPGTRLTVL.

This clonotype was detected only once. The V gene is TRBV18, the J gene TRBJ2-1, with 8 bases identical to TRBD2. Germline V gene sequence: CDR1 KGHSH, CDR2 LQKENI. J was trimmed by 4 bases and V by 3 bases; bases with no gene match: 8. The CDR3 is 16 residues long. The CDR3 is CASSPKSGSPYNEQFF. The CDR3 region has the DNA TGTGCCAGCTCACCTAAGAGCGGGAGTCCTTACAATGAGCAGTTCTTC.

This clonotype came up a few times. The V and J genes are TRBV5-4 and TRBJ2-1, with D uncertain. V was cut by 4 bases and J by 9 bases, with 11 bases left in between. The CDR3 runs to 12 residues. Germline V lookup: CDR1 SGHNT, CDR2 YYREEE (reference sequence). CDR3 in amino acids: CASSPTPFEQFF. DNA for the CDR3: TGTGCCAGCAGCCCCACCCCATTTGAGCAGTTCTTC.

The rearrangement uses TRBV12-3 or TRBV12-4 and TRBJ2-7, with 10 positions matching TRBD1. The CDR3 consists of 16 residues. V trimming: 5 bases; J trimming: 2 bases; junction bases outside the gene matches: 9. CDR3 region: CASSHISGQGPYEQYF. In DNA, the CDR3 is TGTGCCAGCAGTCACATTTCGGGACAGGGGCCCTACGAGCAGTACTTC.

The V and J genes are TRBV7-8 and TRBJ2-1; D possibly matches TRBD1 or TRBD2 (5 bases each). Germline CDR1 is SGHVS and CDR2 is FQNEAQ. Trimming cost V 0 bases and J 6 bases, with 12 bases left between them. The CDR3 consists of 15 residues. The CDR3 protein is CASSLAWERGNEQFF. The CDR3 DNA is TGTGCCAGCAGCTTAGCGTGGGAGAGGGGCAATGAGCAGTTCTTC. Complete variable domain (other parts from reference TRBV7-8 and TRBJ2-1): GAGVSQSPRYKVAKRGQDVALRCDPISGHVSLFWYQQALGQGPEFLTYFQNEAQLDKSGLPSDRFFAERPEGSVSTLKIQRTQQEDSAVYLCASSLAWERGNEQFFGPGTRLTVL.

V is TRBV3-1 and J is TRBJ1-2; possibly TRBD1 for D (6 bases). This CDR3 is 18 amino acids long. With 4 bases removed from V and 1 base from J, the gap between germline ends came to 22 bases. Per the germline V gene, CDR1 is LGHDT and CDR2 is YNNKEL (reference sequence). Written as DNA, the CDR3 is TGTGCCAGCAGCCTTCAGTACCGGGACAACCGTTATAACTATGGCTACACCTTC. Protein: CASSLQYRDNRYNYGYTF.

V usage is TRBV5-6 and J usage is TRBJ2-7; D gene unclear. Germline CDR1 SGHDT, CDR2 YYEEEE. V was trimmed by 4 bases and J by 5 bases, leaving 16 bases between them. CDR3 length: 14 residues. The CDR3 region is CASSQDGIPHEQYF. The CDR3 bases are TGTGCCAGCAGCCAGGACGGAATTCCCCACGAGCAGTACTTC. Together with reference TRBV5-6 and TRBJ2-7, the CDR3 gives the full variable domain: DAGVTQSPTHLIKTRGQQVTLRCSPKSGHDTVSWYQQALGQGPQFIFQYYEEEERQRGNFPDRFSGHQFPNYSSELNVNALLLGDSALYLCASSQDGIPHEQYFGPGTRLTVT.

This chain uses TRBV6-2 or TRBV6-3 with TRBJ1-2; 8 nucleotides align to TRBD1. The CDR3 runs to 17 residues. V trimming: 6 bases; J trimming: 10 bases; junction bases outside the gene matches: 22. Germline CDR1 reads MNHEY; CDR2 reads SVGEGT. CDR3 bases: TGTGCCAGCAGCCGGCCCGGGACAGGACGGCCCAGAGAACCCTACACCTTC. Its translation is CASSRPGTGRPREPYTF.

The gene calls are TRBV7-8 and TRBJ1-5; maybe TRBD1 (5 bases). This CDR3 comprises 15 residues. The V end was cut by 2 bases, the J end by 0 bases, with 8 bases between. Germline values: CDR1 SGHVS, CDR2 FQNEAQ. CDR3 amino acids: CASSLPGPSNQPQHF. The CDR3 bases are TGTGCCAGCAGCTTACCGGGGCCTAGCAATCAGCCCCAGCATTTT.

This clonotype was seen once. The genes are TRBV7-9 and TRBJ2-5; D might be TRBD1 (6 bases). The length of the CDR3 is 15 residues. Trimming pared 2 bases from V and 11 bases from J, leaving 21 bases between. Germline assignment: CDR1 SEHNR and CDR2 FQNEAQ (reference sequence). CDR3 protein: CASSLNRVINNEQYF. In nucleotides, the CDR3 is TGTGCCAGCAGCTTAAACAGGGTAATAAACAATGAGCAGTACTTC.

Comments on this clonotype: The junction does not match germline at one end; this may be a read error. V and J are TRBV7-2 and TRBJ2-7; no clear D gene. This CDR3 comprises 13 residues. From germline, CDR1 is SGHTA and CDR2 FQGNSA. The CDR3 DNA follows: TGTGCCAGCAGCTCACGTATCTCCGACGAGCAGTACTTC. Translated, it gives CASSSRISDEQYF.

The V and J genes are TRBV7-8 and TRBJ2-1; 7 nucleotides align to TRBD2. The J call may be faulty, since TRBJ2-7 better matches the DNA end. The CDR3 sequence is 14 residues long. The germline V gene encodes CDR1 SGHVS and CDR2 FQNEAQ. The CDR3 sequence is CASSGRGDYNEQYF. The DNA for the CDR3 is TGTGCCAGCTCCGGACGCGGGGACTACAATGAGCAGTACTTC.

This chain connects TRBV6-5 to TRBJ2-1; 14 bases align to TRBD2. Germline-derived CDR1 and CDR2 are MNHEY and SVGAGI. CDR3 length: 17 residues. V lost 1 base and J lost 6; bases outside the gene matches: 5. This chain's CDR3 is CASSYWTSGRTGNEQFF. The CDR3 DNA reads as TGTGCCAGCAGTTACTGGACTAGCGGGAGGACCGGCAATGAGCAGTTCTTC.

The chain carries TRBV11-2 and TRBJ1-1, with D uncertain. The germline CDR1 and CDR2 sequences are SGHAT and FQNNGV. V lost 5 bases and J lost 13, with 23 bases in between. This CDR3 has 14 amino acids. The CDR3 loop reads CASSPGSDLGIDFF. The CDR3 nucleotides are TGTGCCAGCAGCCCTGGTTCAGATCTGGGTATCGATTTCTTT.